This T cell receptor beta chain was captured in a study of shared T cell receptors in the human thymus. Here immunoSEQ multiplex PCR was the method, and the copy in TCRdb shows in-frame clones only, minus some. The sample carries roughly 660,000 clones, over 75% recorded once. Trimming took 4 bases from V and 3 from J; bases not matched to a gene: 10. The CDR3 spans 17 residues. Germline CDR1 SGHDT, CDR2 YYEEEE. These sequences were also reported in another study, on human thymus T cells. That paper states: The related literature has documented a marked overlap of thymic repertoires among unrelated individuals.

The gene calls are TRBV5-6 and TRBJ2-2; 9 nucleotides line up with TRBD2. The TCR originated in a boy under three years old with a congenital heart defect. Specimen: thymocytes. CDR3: CASSRTSDRAHTGELFF. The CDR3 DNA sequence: TGTGCCAGCAGCCGGACTAGCGACCGAGCTCACACCGGGGAGCTGTTTTTT.